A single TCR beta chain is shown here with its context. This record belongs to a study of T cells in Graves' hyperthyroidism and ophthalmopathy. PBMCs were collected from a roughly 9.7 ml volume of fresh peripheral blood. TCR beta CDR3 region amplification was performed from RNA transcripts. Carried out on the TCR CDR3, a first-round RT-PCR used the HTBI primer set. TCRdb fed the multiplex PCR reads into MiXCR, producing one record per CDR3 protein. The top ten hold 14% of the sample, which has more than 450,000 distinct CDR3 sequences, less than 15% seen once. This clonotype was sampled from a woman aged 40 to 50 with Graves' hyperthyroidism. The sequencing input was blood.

CDR3 region: CASSKESDSPLHF. The CDR3, as DNA: TGTGCCAGCAGTAAGGAGTCGGATTCACCCCTCCACTTT. The gene calls are TRBV6-4 and TRBJ1-6; D is unresolved. V lost 5 bases to trimming and J lost 8 bases, with 10 bases between them. The V gene's germline CDR1 is MRHNA and CDR2 SNTAGT. The length of the CDR3 is 13 residues.